The 23 T cell receptor beta chains in this list originate from one sample, sequenced in a study of shared clonotypes between healthy human individuals. Profiled with immunoSEQ multiplex PCR; TCRdb holds only in-frame clones, not every one. The sample records 450,000 to 650,000 clones, roughly four fifths being singletons. The specimen was PBMCs. The receptors come from a woman aged 40-49 years in good health. Some clones in this sample may be carry-over from other donors' samples.

In regard to this clone: This may be a read error: a much more frequent sequence differs by one nucleotide. The rearrangement joins TRBV2 to TRBJ2-7; TRBD1 is a possible D gene (6 bases). The germline V gene has CDR1 SNHLY and CDR2 FYNNEI. CDR3 size: 16 residues. With 4 bases removed from V and 5 bases from J, the gap between germline ends came to 21 bases. CDR3 protein: CASSGGPGSILHEQYF. As DNA, the CDR3 is TGTGCCAGCAGTGGGGGGCCTGGGTCGATCCTTCACGAGCAGTACTTC.

CDR3 DNA sequence: TGTGCCAGCTCACCGACTAGCGGAGGGAAAGAGACCCAGTACTTC. This translates into CASSPTSGGKETQYF. The chain carries TRBV18 and TRBJ2-5, with TRBD2 matching 9 bases. The CDR3 has 15 amino acids. Germline trimming cut 3 bases from V and 3 bases from J; bases unmatched to any gene: 5. CDR1 and CDR2 from the germline V gene are KGHSH and LQKENI.

V is TRBV19 and J is TRBJ2-2; possible D gene TRBD2, 6 bases. CDR3 length equals 16 residues. The V gene's germline CDR1 is LNHDA and CDR2 SQIVND (reference sequence). With 8 bases removed from V and 0 bases from J, the gap between germline ends came to 16 bases. Written as DNA, the CDR3 is TGTGCCAGTTCTTTGTTCGGGAGACCGAACACCGGGGAGCTGTTTTTT. Translated, it gives CASSLFGRPNTGELFF.

In this sample, this clone turned up a few times. The CDR3 sequence is CAISIRDGDYEQYF. CDR3 bases: TGTGCCATCAGTATCCGGGACGGCGATTACGAGCAGTACTTC. V and J are TRBV10-3 and TRBJ2-7; D possibly uses TRBD1 or TRBD2 (5 bases each). The ends were cut back, 5 bases at V and 4 bases at J, with 15 bases in the middle. Germline V CDR1 and CDR2: ENHRY, SYGVKD. The CDR3 has 14 amino acids.

This clone came up many times. The chain links TRBV5-3 to TRBJ1-1; a possible D gene is TRBD1 (6 bases). TRBV5-3 is an open reading frame, and its role is uncertain. Trimming shortened V by 2 bases and J by 1 base, and 21 bases separated the two germline ends. The CDR3 runs to 18 residues. CDR3 region: CARSFSPTGQTPNTEAFF. In DNA form, the CDR3 reads TGTGCCAGAAGCTTTTCTCCCACAGGGCAAACCCCGAACACTGAAGCTTTCTTT.

The J gene is TRBJ2-2, the V gene TRBV5-5, with 8 bases matching TRBD2. Trimming at V came to 3 bases and at J to 4 bases, leaving 2 bases not matched to a gene. Germline loops: CDR1 SGHKS, CDR2 YYEKEE (reference sequence). The CDR3 has 14 residues. DNA for the CDR3: TGTGCCAGCAGCTCGGGACTAGTCACCGGGGAGCTGTTTTTT. It codes for CASSSGLVTGELFF.

The chain employs TRBV5-1 and TRBJ2-3, with unresolved D. V was shortened by 5 bases and J by 5 bases, with 15 bases between the two germline ends. The germline CDR1 and CDR2 sequences are SGHRS and YFSETQ. CDR3 length: 14 residues. In DNA, the CDR3 is TGCGCCAGCAGGTATTTGGGAACCAAAGATACGCAGTATTTT. This translates into CASRYLGTKDTQYF.

This rearrangement joins TRBV27 to TRBJ1-2; D possibly corresponds to TRBD1 (6 bases). CDR1 and CDR2 from the germline V gene are MNHEY and SMNVEV (reference sequence). Trimming took off 5 bases at V and 4 bases at J, with 17 bases between the two ends. CDR3 size: 15 residues. The CDR3 loop is CASSKKGGGGYGYTF. The CDR3, as DNA: TGTGCCAGCAGTAAAAAAGGGGGGGGCGGCTATGGCTACACCTTC.

The V gene is TRBV18, the J gene TRBJ1-1; TRBD1 aligns across 9 bases. The CDR3 extends over 14 amino acids. Germline V CDR1 and CDR2: KGHSH, LQKENI. After removal of 5 bases from V and 3 bases from J, the junction contained 4 bases not matched to a gene. In DNA, the CDR3 is TGTGCCAGCTCAAAGGACAGGGGAGACACTGAAGCTTTCTTT. It encodes CASSKDRGDTEAFF.

The chain is built from TRBV6-6 and TRBJ2-3, with TRBD2 matching over 12 bases. The CDR3 is made up of 16 amino acids. Losses at the gene ends were 5 bases for V and 3 bases for J; bases not matched to a gene: 6. CDR1 MNHNY and CDR2 SVGAGI come from the germline V gene (reference sequence). CDR3 sequence: CASSPGTSGRTDTQYF. The CDR3 region has the DNA TGTGCCAGCAGTCCAGGGACTAGCGGGCGAACAGATACGCAGTATTTT.

On this clone: Other DNA sequences in this specimen translate into the identical CDR3. J is TRBJ2-1 and V is TRBV7-2, with D unresolved. Germline loops: CDR1 SGHTA, CDR2 FQGNSA. CDR3 length equals 14 residues. V was trimmed by 1 base and J by 4 bases, leaving 8 bases between them. CDR3 amino acids: CASSLVPSYNEQFF. In DNA form, the CDR3 reads TGTGCCAGCAGCTTAGTTCCGAGTTACAATGAGCAGTTCTTC.

The chain links TRBV2 to TRBJ2-7; 7 bases match TRBD1. Germline values: CDR1 SNHLY, CDR2 FYNNEI. The CDR3 runs to 14 residues. V lost 6 bases, J lost 2 bases, and 7 bases stayed unmatched. The CDR3 bases are TGTGCCAGCAGAAGGACAGGACCAACCTACGAGCAGTACTTC. It encodes CASRRTGPTYEQYF.

The chain employs TRBV7-3 and TRBJ1-1, with D hard to call. CDR3 length equals 13 residues. Per germline, CDR1 SGHTA and CDR2 FQGTGA. Trimming removed 1 base from V and 4 bases from J, with 7 bases in between. CDR3 sequence (DNA): TGTGCCAGCAGCTTAAATACAGTCACTGAAGCTTTCTTT. Translation gives CASSLNTVTEAFF. Full variable domain (remainder filled in from reference TRBV7-3 and TRBJ1-1): GAGVSQTPSNKVTEKGKYVELRCDPISGHTALYWYRQSLGQGPEFLIYFQGTGAADDSGLPNDRFFAVRPEGSVSTLKIQRTERGDSAVYLCASSLNTVTEAFFGQGTRLTVV.

V usage is TRBV15 and J usage is TRBJ1-5; the match to TRBD1 covers 7 bases. CDR1 is LNHNV, CDR2 YYDKDF, per germline (reference sequence). CDR3 size: 14 residues. Losses at the gene ends were 8 bases for V and 2 bases for J; bases not matched to a gene: 6. The CDR3 DNA sequence: TGTGCCACCGCCCGGGACAGAGGCAATCAGCCCCAGCATTTT. This codes for CATARDRGNQPQHF.

With respect to this clone: Additional DNA sequences in this sample encode the identical CDR3. This chain links TRBV7-2 with TRBJ2-7; D is ambiguous. The CDR3 is made up of 11 amino acids. Trimming took 1 base from V and 4 from J, leaving 2 bases between them. Germline CDR1 SGHTA, CDR2 FQGNSA. The CDR3 coding sequence is TGTGCCAGCAGCTTAGTTTACGAGCAGTACTTC. It codes for CASSLVYEQYF.

V usage is TRBV2 and J usage is TRBJ1-4, with D maybe TRBD1 (6 bases). The CDR3 has 16 residues. Trimming stripped 5 bases from V and 0 bases from J, with 13 bases between. Germline assignment: CDR1 SNHLY and CDR2 FYNNEI. CDR3: CASSTLQGATNEKLFF. CDR3 bases: TGTGCCAGCAGTACCCTACAGGGCGCAACTAATGAAAAACTGTTTTTT.

Turning to this clone: This likely came from a read error, as a far larger clone is one base away. The sample has other DNA sequences that encode this CDR3 too. The V and J genes are TRBV5-1 and TRBJ2-4; possible D gene TRBD2, 5 bases. CDR3 length: 15 amino acids. Looked up from germline, CDR1 is SGHRS and CDR2 is YFSETQ. The CDR3 nucleotides are TGTGCCAGCAGCCTAGAGGGCCAACCCGGAAACATTCAGTACTTC. It specifies CASSLEGQPGNIQYF.

DNA of the CDR3: TGTGCCAGCAGTGTGCCCGCGTCAAGAAACACCATATATTTT. The encoded protein is CASSVPASRNTIYF. V and J are TRBV2 and TRBJ1-3; the D is unclear. Deletions cut 4 bases from V and 5 bases from J, with 12 bases between. CDR3 length: 14 residues. Germline CDR1 and CDR2: SNHLY and FYNNEI.

This clone was observed a few times. This rearrangement joins TRBV15 to TRBJ2-3; 7 bases are a match to TRBD1. The trim removed 5 bases at V and 6 bases at J, leaving 11 bases unmatched. CDR1 is LNHNV, CDR2 YYDKDF, per germline (reference sequence). The CDR3 runs to 15 residues. The CDR3, as DNA: TGTGCCACCAGCTCCAACAGGGGCGGTCTGGATACGCAGTATTTT. Translating it yields CATSSNRGGLDTQYF. The full variable domain, completed using reference TRBV15 and TRBJ2-3, is DAMVIQNPRYQVTQFGKPVTLSCSQTLNHNVMYWYQQKSSQAPKLLFHYYDKDFNNEADTPDNFQSRRPNTSFCFLDIRSPGLGDTAMYLCATSSNRGGLDTQYFGPGTRLTVL.

In the case of this clone: An end of the junction differs from the germline gene, which may be a read error. The rearrangement joins TRBV7-7 to TRBJ2-5; 13 bases align to TRBD2. The CDR3 runs 13 residues. Germline CDR1 reads SSHAT; CDR2 reads FNYEAQ (reference sequence). The CDR3 nucleotides read TGTGCTAGCAGCTTAACTAGCGGGAGGGCCCAGTACTTC. This sequence encodes CASSLTSGRAQYF.

The gene calls are TRBV18 and TRBJ2-6; D remains unclear. Germline V gene data show CDR1 as KGHSH and CDR2 as LQKENI. Trimming took 4 bases from V and 0 from J, leaving 13 bases between them. CDR3 length: 17 residues. Written as DNA, the CDR3 is TGTGCCAGCTCACTCCGGGCCTCGACCTCTGGGGCCAACGTCCTGACTTTC. Protein: CASSLRASTSGANVLTF.

The sample holds a few counts of this clone. The chain carries TRBV15 and TRBJ2-5, with D unresolved. Trimming pared 5 bases from V and 0 bases from J, leaving 10 bases between. Per germline, CDR1 LNHNV and CDR2 YYDKDF (reference sequence). The CDR3 covers 14 residues. The CDR3 sequence is CATSQHGYQETQYF. CDR3 DNA: TGTGCCACCAGCCAGCACGGGTACCAAGAGACCCAGTACTTC.

The chain links TRBV19 to TRBJ1-3; possibly TRBD1 for D (6 bases). Germline-derived CDR1 and CDR2 are LNHDA and SQIVND (reference sequence). V was pared by 8 bases and J by 7 bases, with 18 bases between. The CDR3 length is 14 residues. This CDR3 is CASRQLRGHNTIYF. DNA of the CDR3: TGTGCCAGTCGACAACTCAGGGGACACAACACCATATATTTT.